The 18 T cell receptor delta chains below all came from one sample that was sequenced in a study of gamma-delta T cells after stem cell transplantation. TCRdb called clones from the RT-PCR reads again using CATT. The table lists about 1,300 delta-chain clones, about 4.9% of them singletons. The sequencing sample was made of gamma-delta T cells. The receptor source for this set is a human donor. It is not recorded whose cells these are; they may come from a transplant donor.

This clone was observed a handful of times. A far larger clone differs by one base, so this is likely a read error. Additional DNA sequences in this sample encode the identical CDR3. The chain links TRDV2 to TRDJ1, with TRDD3 matching over 7 bases. V was clipped by 2 bases and J by 0 bases; unmatched bases: 20. CDR1 is GEAIGNYY and CDR2 is EKD in the germline V gene. The CDR3 is 20 residues long. The DNA of the CDR3 is TGTGCCTGTGACAAGATAGCTGGGGGCCCCATGCTGAGGTACACCGATAAACTCATCTTT. Translating it yields CACDKIAGGPMLRYTDKLIF.

This clone was observed a handful of times. The protein held in TCRdb is that of a much larger clone and does not match this DNA's translation at residue 4, likely because of a read error; the protein shown is translated from the DNA. The chain is built from TRDV2 and TRDJ1; the match to TRDD3 covers 7 bases. Germline assignment: CDR1 GEAIGNYY and CDR2 EKD. This CDR3 contains 22 residues. CDR3 sequence reads: CACGTQFASSGLVGETTDKLIF. CDR3 in DNA: TGTGCCTGTGGCACCCAGTTCGCCTCCTCGGGCCTAGTGGGGGAGACTACCGATAAACTCATCTTT.

Details on this clone: A much bigger clone sits one base away, suggesting this may be a read error. Other DNA sequences within the sample encode an identical CDR3. This chain links TRDV2 with TRDJ1, with 10 bases matching TRDD3. The CDR3 has 18 residues. Germline V gives CDR1 GEAIGNYY, CDR2 EKD. The CDR3 region is CACDLVGLGDRETDKLIF. CDR3 nucleotides: TGCGCCTGTGACCTCGTAGGGCTGGGGGATAGAGAGACCGATAAACTCATCTTT.

This clone was seen more than once but under ten times. A far larger clone is a single base away, which makes a read error likely. Other DNA sequences in the same sample also yield this CDR3. This chain links TRDV2 with TRDJ3; weak D call: TRDD3 (5 bases). Trimming took off 3 bases at V and 0 bases at J, with 17 bases between the two ends. Germline V gene lookup returns CDR1 GEAIGNYY and CDR2 EKD. The CDR3 totals 19 residues. The CDR3 is CACDPVLGGHSWDTRQMFF. The CDR3 region has the DNA TGTGCCTGTGACCCTGTACTAGGGGGCCACTCCTGGGACACCCGACAGATGTTTTTC.

This clone is labeled large. In the same sample, other DNA sequences code for this CDR3. The chain uses TRDV2 and TRDJ1, with D perhaps matching TRDD3 (5 bases). CDR1 and CDR2 (germline): GEAIGNYY, EKD. Trimming removed 0 bases from V and 0 bases from J, with 16 bases in between. CDR3 length: 17 amino acids. CDR3 sequence: CACDTVTRGVYTDKLIF. The CDR3 DNA reads as TGTGCCTGTGACACCGTAACGCGGGGGGTGTACACCGATAAACTCATCTTT.

In the case of this clone: A far larger clone is only one base removed, so a read error is likely. The identical CDR3 is also encoded by other nucleotide sequences in the sample. The V gene is TRDV2, the J gene TRDJ1; no clear D gene. V lost 0 bases and J lost 0, with 10 bases in between. The CDR3 length is 15 residues. Germline CDR1 and CDR2: GEAIGNYY and EKD. The CDR3 coding sequence is TGTGCCTGTGACACCCTCCTGGCCCACACCGATAAACTCATCTTT. Protein product: CACDTLLAHTDKLIF.

The chain joins TRDV2 to TRDJ1; D possibly corresponds to TRDD3 (6 bases). Per germline, CDR1 GEAIGNYY and CDR2 EKD. Trimming cost V 0 bases and J 0 bases, with 13 bases left between them. The CDR3 runs to 16 residues. This chain's CDR3 is CACDTVGDPYTDKLIF. CDR3 sequence (DNA): TGTGCCTGTGACACCGTTGGGGATCCGTACACCGATAAACTCATCTTT.

This clone was seen a few times. One base separates it from a far larger clone, so it is likely a read error. The sample contains more than one DNA sequence encoding this CDR3. This chain joins TRDV2 and TRDJ1; D gene ambiguous. The CDR3 runs 14 residues. Per germline, CDR1 GEAIGNYY and CDR2 EKD. Trimming stripped 3 bases from V and 3 bases from J, with 13 bases between. The CDR3 protein is CACDQILDADKLIF. DNA of the CDR3: TGTGCCTGTGACCAAATCCTGGACGCCGATAAACTCATCTTT.

Comments on this clone: The translation of this DNA and the TCRdb protein of a much larger clone differ at residue 3, probably owing to a read error; the protein shown here is translated from the DNA. The chain combines TRDV2 with TRDJ1; D tentatively fits TRDD1 or TRDD3 (5 bases each). CDR3 length: 14 residues. Germline-derived CDR1 and CDR2 are GEAIGNYY and EKD. The CDR3: CASDQILDADKLIF. CDR3 coding DNA: TGTGCCAGTGACCAAATACTGGACGCCGATAAACTCATCTTT.

Note on this clone: The protein TCRdb lists belongs to a much larger clone and differs from this DNA's translation at residue 6, which points to a read error; the protein shown is made from the DNA. The J gene is TRDJ1, the V gene TRDV2; D perhaps matches TRDD3 (6 bases). V was cut by 0 bases and J by 4 bases, with 20 bases left in between. The CDR3 is 17 amino acids. Germline lookup yields CDR1 GEAIGNYY and CDR2 EKD. CDR3 DNA sequence: TGTGCCTGTGACACCGGAAGCGCTGGGGTGTCCGGCGATAAACTCATCTTT. Protein sequence: CACDTGSAGVSGDKLIF.

In its sample, this clone was seen a few times. A read error likely explains this, since a far larger clone differs by one base. Additional DNA sequences in this sample encode the identical CDR3. The gene calls are TRDV2 and TRDJ1; D is possibly TRDD3 (6 bases). The CDR3 length is 18 residues. Germline lookup yields CDR1 GEAIGNYY and CDR2 EKD. The CDR3 DNA is TGTGCCTGTGACACCGTCGCATACTGGGCCACGTACACCGATAAACTTATCTTT. This translates into CACDTVAYWATYTDKLIF.

This clone has just a few counts. TCRdb pairs this DNA with a much larger clone's protein that differs at residue 17, likely a read error; the protein shown was translated from the DNA. The chain recombines TRDV2 with TRDJ3; tentatively, D is TRDD3 (5 bases). There are 20 residues in the CDR3. Germline V gives CDR1 GEAIGNYY, CDR2 EKD. CDR3 sequence reads: CACDTTGGYRSSWDTRLMFF. The CDR3 DNA is TGTGCCTGTGACACTACCGGGGGTTATCGCAGCTCCTGGGACACCCGACTGATGTTTTTC.

This clone was found a few times. The translation of this DNA and the TCRdb protein of a much larger clone differ at residue 17, probably owing to a read error; the protein shown here is translated from the DNA. The genes are TRDV2 and TRDJ1; 11 bases agree with TRDD3. The CDR3 has 19 amino acids. Germline V CDR1 and CDR2: GEAIGNYY, EKD. CDR3 coding DNA: TGTGCCTGTGACCCATTGAGTCCACTGGGGGATAATAACACCGATAAACGCATCTTT. Translating it yields CACDPLSPLGDNNTDKRIF.

As for this clone: This likely stems from a read error, as it lies one base from a far larger clone. Other DNA sequences within the sample encode an identical CDR3. V is TRDV2 and J is TRDJ1; TRDD3 aligns across 7 bases. CDR3 length equals 19 residues. Germline lookup yields CDR1 GEAIGNYY and CDR2 EKD. Trimming took 1 base from V and 4 from J; bases not matched to a gene: 20. The CDR3 reads CACDTAGFPTGAYGDKLIF. As DNA, the CDR3 is TGTGCCTGTGACACGGCGGGCTTCCCTACTGGGGCTTATGGCGATAAACTCATCTTT.

This clone qualifies as large. The sample contains more than one DNA sequence encoding this CDR3. The gene calls are TRDV2 and TRDJ1; TRDD3 agrees at 10 bases. The CDR3 is 20 amino acids. V was clipped by 0 bases and J by 1 base; unmatched bases: 16. Germline V gene data show CDR1 as GEAIGNYY and CDR2 as EKD. The CDR3 DNA follows: TGTGCCTGTGACACCTTTGGACTGGGGGATCCGAAGGCACTCACCGATAAACTCATCTTT. It specifies CACDTFGLGDPKALTDKLIF.

Points on this clone: The TCRdb record carries a much larger clone's protein, which differs from this DNA's translation at residue 13; a read error is the likely cause, and the protein listed here is the DNA translation. J is TRDJ1 and V is TRDV2, with D possibly being TRDD2 or TRDD3 (7 bases each). Germline CDR1 GEAIGNYY, CDR2 EKD. The CDR3 is made up of 19 amino acids. V lost 1 base to trimming and J lost 4 bases, with 27 bases between them. CDR3 region: CACDTAGFPTGACGDKLIF. CDR3 nucleotides: TGTGCCTGTGACACGGCGGGCTTTCCTACTGGGGCTTGTGGCGATAAACTCATCTTT.

By sample fraction, this clone is large (0.1 to 1%). The sample holds other DNA sequences that translate to the same CDR3. The chain uses TRDV2 and TRDJ1, with TRDD3 matching over 8 bases. The CDR3 is made up of 16 amino acids. V trimming: 3 bases; J trimming: 2 bases; junction bases outside the gene matches: 10. From germline, CDR1 is GEAIGNYY and CDR2 EKD. The CDR3 protein is CACDPVGDGRTDKLIF. The CDR3 bases are TGTGCCTGTGACCCAGTGGGGGATGGGAGGACCGATAAACTCATCTTT.

In the case of this clone: It differs at one base from a far larger clone, so likely a read error. The sample holds other DNA sequences that translate to the same CDR3. The chain couples TRDV2 to TRDJ1, with 10 bases aligning to TRDD3. The germline V gene has CDR1 GEAIGNYY and CDR2 EKD. CDR3 length: 17 residues. CDR3 region: CACESLLGDPLTDKLIF. CDR3 nucleotide sequence: TGTGCCTGTGAATCCTTACTGGGGGATCCGTTAACCGATAAACTCATATTT.